This T cell receptor beta chain emerged from a study of shared clonotypes between healthy human individuals. Study-level background: Each donor had three CD4 naive, three CD4 memory, two CD8 naive and one CD8 memory plate. Findings and caveats of the study: Several donors held about 5% of naive CD4 clonotypes in common.

Authors' analysis steps: ImmunoSEQ gave junction-only sequences without quality scores, so filtering differed. Libraries were prepared by immunoSEQ multiplex PCR; TCRdb keeps only in-frame clonotypes and omits some of them. V and J calls and clone size come straight from that table; D and trimming were deduced from the DNA. The sample shows some 2,100,000 clones, about 93% of them seen only once. CD8 cells regarded as naive lacked CD45RO, were positively chosen for CCR7, and omitted terminally differentiated effector memory CD45RA+ cells. Per the germline V gene, CDR1 is MGHRA and CDR2 is YSYEKL. V lost 1 base, J lost 0 bases, and 1 base stayed unmatched. This CDR3 comprises 17 residues. Concerning this clone itself: What it recognizes is unknown.

V gene TRBV4-1 combines with J gene TRBJ2-1; TRBD2 matches 12 bases. The sequence was obtained from a man aged 18 to 29 in good health. Some clones in this sample may be carry-over from other donors' samples. The sequenced sample was naive CD8+ T cells from PBMCs. DNA of the CDR3: TGCGCCAGCAGCCAAGGACTAGCGGGAGTCTCCTACAATGAGCAGTTCTTC. It yields the protein CASSQGLAGVSYNEQFF.